One T cell receptor (beta chain) is described in this entry. As yet, its antigen is unknown. The CDR3 has 20 amino acids. V lost 2 bases to trimming and J lost 3 bases; unmatched junction nucleotides: 14. The germline CDR1 and CDR2 sequences are MNHEY and SMNVEV (reference sequence). Generated by immunoSEQ multiplex PCR, the TCRdb table keeps only in-frame clones and is missing some. The sample has around 510,000 clones; 95% to 96% are singletons. The source of the sample is a study of shared clonotypes between healthy human individuals. Study-wide findings and caveats: Among the subsets, naive ones generally showed larger estimated richness than memory ones.

The receptor's source is a woman aged 25 to 39 in good health. This chain connects TRBV27 to TRBJ2-6; 9 bases line up with TRBD1. The material sequenced was naive CD4+ T cells sorted from blood. As for subset: CD45RA+ positively selected. The CDR3 DNA is TGTGCCAGCAGTTTACCCTCGGGACAGGGACGTTTACGTGGGGCCAACGTCCTGACTTTC. As protein: CASSLPSGQGRLRGANVLTF.